This is a list of T cell receptor beta chains from one sample in a study of T cell responses to AZD1222 COVID-19 vaccine. Only in-frame clones appear in the TCRdb table, and some are missing; sequencing was by immunoSEQ multiplex PCR. The sample shows 110,000 to 150,000 clones, approximately 83% of them seen only once. The specimen comprised peripheral blood, sampled on day 0 of AZD1222 vaccination. The origin of the receptors is an adult in good health. The CDR3 runs from the conserved cysteine through the conserved F or W. D genes are given only for firm matches. Not every row has a clone size; where given, it reads once, few, many or a size class.

size	J	V	D	DNA	CDR3
-	TRBJ2-6	TRBV30	-	TGTGCCTGGAGTGTAAAGGGAGCTGGGGCCAACGTCCTGACTTTC	CAWSVKGAGANVLTF
-	TRBJ2-2	TRBV2	-	TGTGCCAGCAAAGAAGACTACACCGGGGAGCTGTTTTTT	CASKEDYTGELFF
-	TRBJ1-3	TRBV7-9	-	TGTGCCAGCAGCATCCGGTCCGTCCCTGGAAACACCATATATTTT	CASSIRSVPGNTIYF
-	TRBJ1-5	TRBV19	TRBD1	TGTGCCAGCGACAGGGCAATTAGCAATCAGCCCCAGCATTTT	CASDRAISNQPQHF
-	TRBJ2-1	TRBV10-3	-	TGTGCCATCAGTGAGTCTAGCACCGAGCCCAATGAGCAGTTCTTC	CAISESSTEPNEQFF
-	TRBJ1-1	TRBV25-1	-	TGTGCCAGCACCGAAAGGGGGTCCACTGAAGCTTTCTTT	CASTERGSTEAFF
-	TRBJ2-2	TRBV18	TRBD2	TGTGCCAGCTCACCGAGAGGCGGGGGGTCGAACACCGGGGAGCTGTTTTTT	CASSPRGGGSNTGELFF
-	TRBJ2-1	TRBV18	-	TGTGCCAGCTCTATACCCGAGGGAGGTAATGAGCAGTTCTTC	CASSIPEGGNEQFF
-	TRBJ2-7	TRBV19	TRBD2	TGTGCCAGTAGGACTAGCGGCGCTCCCTACGAGCAGTACTTC	CASRTSGAPYEQYF
-	TRBJ1-6	TRBV7-8	TRBD1	TGTGCCAGCAGCTTCGGTTTACTCCTTGACAGGGGTAATTCACCCCTCCACTTT	CASSFGLLLDRGNSPLHF
-	TRBJ2-1	TRBV7-2	-	TGTGCCAGCGGTCGAAATGAGCAGTTCTTC	CASGRNEQFF
-	TRBJ1-3	TRBV30	TRBD1	TGTGCCTGGAGGCGGACAGGGACCTCTGGAAACACCATATATTTT	CAWRRTGTSGNTIYF
-	TRBJ2-1	TRBV12-3/TRBV12-4	-	TGTGCCAGCAGTTTTCTGGACAATGAGCAGTTCTTC	CASSFLDNEQFF
-	TRBJ2-7	TRBV18	-	TGTGCCAGCTCACCAGTGGCAGCCTCCCTCTACGAGCAGTACTTC	CASSPVAASLYEQYF
-	TRBJ2-1	TRBV19	-	TGTGCCAGTAACCAAATGTCCCGGCCCCAAAATGAGCAGTTCTTC	CASNQMSRPQNEQFF
-	TRBJ2-3	TRBV18	-	TGTGCCAGCTCACCGGTCACAGATACGCAGTATTTT	CASSPVTDTQYF
-	TRBJ1-1	TRBV10-3	-	TGTGCCATCAGTCCGACAGAGAACACTGAAGCTTTCTTT	CAISPTENTEAFF
once	TRBJ2-1	TRBV5-1	-	TGCGCCAGCAGCTCAGCTACAGGAAGCAACAATGAGCAGTTCTTC	CASSSATGSNNEQFF
-	TRBJ1-2	TRBV3-1/TRBV3-2	TRBD1	TGTGCCAGCAGCCAGGGAGGGGGACAGAAAGCCTACACCTTC	CASSQGGGQKAYTF
once	TRBJ2-3	TRBV16	TRBD1	TGTGCCAGCAGCCGATTTGGGACAGGGGCGACAGATACGCAGTATTTT	CASSRFGTGATDTQYF
-	TRBJ1-2	TRBV28	-	TGTGCCAGCACCCCGCCCGGGACTGCCCGAATCCGTGGGGGCTACACCTTC	CASTPPGTARIRGGYTF
-	TRBJ2-2	TRBV27	-	TGTGCCAGCAGAGCGGACGCGAACACCGGGGAGCTGTTTTTT	CASRADANTGELFF
-	TRBJ1-1	TRBV27	-	TGTGCCAGCTACCACCCTGGGACTGAAGCTTTCTTT	CASYHPGTEAFF
-	TRBJ1-1	TRBV6-5	-	TGTGCCAGCAGGGGGAAAGGTGGAATGAACACTGAAGCTTTCTTT	CASRGKGGMNTEAFF
-	TRBJ2-1	TRBV9	TRBD2	TGTGCCAGCAGCAGTCGGACTAGCGGGGGGCATGAGCAGTTCTTC	CASSSRTSGGHEQFF
-	TRBJ2-1	TRBV5-1	-	TGCGCCAGCAGTCAAAGCTCCTACAATGAGCAGTTCTTC	CASSQSSYNEQFF
-	TRBJ2-4	TRBV6-5	-	TGTGCCAGCAGCTACCTAGGGCCGCCTCGTGGGGACATTCAGTACTTC	CASSYLGPPRGDIQYF
-	TRBJ2-5	TRBV4-1	-	TGCGCCAGCAGCCAAGATTTTTCGGGATCGGAGACCCAGTACTTC	CASSQDFSGSETQYF
once	TRBJ1-2	TRBV2	-	TGTGCCAGCAGGGGAAGTATTAGCGGCGGGGGCTACACCTTC	CASRGSISGGGYTF
-	TRBJ2-7	TRBV15	TRBD1	TGTGCCACCAGCAGAGCTGACAGGGTCTCCTACCAGTACTTC	CATSRADRVSYQYF
-	TRBJ2-1	TRBV9	-	TGTGCCAGCAGCCCGGACCCGGCCGGGAGCTACAATGAGCAGTTCTTC	CASSPDPAGSYNEQFF
-	TRBJ1-2	TRBV6-5	TRBD1	TGTGCCAGCAGTCCCCAAACGACAGGGGCCTATGGCTACACCTTC	CASSPQTTGAYGYTF
-	TRBJ1-2	TRBV29-1	-	TGCAGCGTTGCGGGGTCTGGCGGCTACACCTTC	CSVAGSGGYTF
-	TRBJ1-6	TRBV5-6	-	TGTGCCAGCAGCTGGGGGGGGGCATCTAATTCACCCCTCCACTTT	CASSWGGASNSPLHF
few	TRBJ1-1	TRBV12-3/TRBV12-4	-	TGTGCCAGCAGTTCCGGGGCCCAATCAAAAGCTTTCTTT	CASSSGAQSKAFF
few	TRBJ1-1	TRBV18	-	TGTGCCAGCTCACTGACGAATGGGGTTGAAGCTTTCTTT	CASSLTNGVEAFF
-	TRBJ2-5	TRBV28	-	TGTGCCAGCAGTTCCCCCGGGAAAAGGTTAGAGACCCAGTACTTC	CASSSPGKRLETQYF
-	TRBJ1-4	TRBV6-5	TRBD1	TGTGCCAGCAGCCTGGGACAGGGTTATAATGAAAAACTGTTTTTT	CASSLGQGYNEKLFF
-	TRBJ1-5	TRBV3-1/TRBV3-2	TRBD1	TGTGCCAGCGCCGGGACAGACGAACAGCCCCAGCATTTT	CASAGTDEQPQHF
-	TRBJ1-2	TRBV6-6	TRBD1	TGTGCCAGCAGTATCAGACAGGGTGAAGGCTACACCTTC	CASSIRQGEGYTF
-	TRBJ1-5	TRBV6-5	TRBD1	TGTGCCAGCAGTTATTCGGGACAGTCTAGCAATCAGCCCCAGCATTTT	CASSYSGQSSNQPQHF
few	TRBJ1-3	TRBV3-1/TRBV3-2	-	TGTGCCAGCAGCCAAGAACGTCAGAACTCTGGAAACACCATATATTTT	CASSQERQNSGNTIYF
-	TRBJ1-2	TRBV7-2	TRBD1	TGTGCCAGCAGCTTGGGACAGGGAGCCTCCTATGGCTACACCTTC	CASSLGQGASYGYTF
-	TRBJ2-5	TRBV11-2	TRBD1	TGTGCCAGCAGCAAGAGGGACAGGGCAGAGACCCAGTACTTC	CASSKRDRAETQYF
few	TRBJ1-3	TRBV20-1	TRBD1	TGCAGTGCTAGTACGATCCAGGGGGCTTCCTCTGGAAACACCATATATTTT	CSASTIQGASSGNTIYF
-	TRBJ1-5	TRBV5-1	-	TGCGCCAGCAGCTTGTTGGGGAGCGATCAGCCCCAGCATTTT	CASSLLGSDQPQHF
-	TRBJ1-5	TRBV7-2	-	TGTGCCAGCAGCTTAGCTGGAGGGGAAGGTCAGCCCCAGCATTTT	CASSLAGGEGQPQHF
-	TRBJ2-1	TRBV7-2	TRBD2	TGTGCCAGTGGACTAGCGGGAAACAATGAGCAGTTCTTC	CASGLAGNNEQFF
-	TRBJ1-2	TRBV9	-	TGTGCCAGCACCCGTCCCACAGCGTCGTTGGGCTACACCTTC	CASTRPTASLGYTF
-	TRBJ2-3	TRBV12-3/TRBV12-4	-	TGTGCCAGCAGACTGGGAGATACGCAGTATTTT	CASRLGDTQYF
-	TRBJ1-1	TRBV28	TRBD1	TGTGCCAGCAGCTCAGGACAGGGCTGGACTGAAGCTTTCTTT	CASSSGQGWTEAFF
-	TRBJ1-6	TRBV25-1	TRBD1	TGTGCCAGCAGTGGAATCATGGGGACAGATAATTCACCCCTCCACTTT	CASSGIMGTDNSPLHF
-	TRBJ1-4	TRBV7-9	-	TGTGCCAGCAGCCTCCGGGACTGGGAGGGGGATGAAAAACTGTTTTTT	CASSLRDWEGDEKLFF
-	TRBJ2-1	TRBV6-5	-	TGTGCCAGCGAACAGGACAACTCCTACAATGAGCAGTTCTTC	CASEQDNSYNEQFF
few	TRBJ2-1	TRBV12-1	-	-	CASSSIPVGTGSSYNEQFF
-	TRBJ1-6	TRBV5-4	TRBD1	TGTGCCAGCAGCGCCTCAAGGACAGGGGGCGCGGCATCACCCCTCCACTTT	CASSASRTGGAASPLHF